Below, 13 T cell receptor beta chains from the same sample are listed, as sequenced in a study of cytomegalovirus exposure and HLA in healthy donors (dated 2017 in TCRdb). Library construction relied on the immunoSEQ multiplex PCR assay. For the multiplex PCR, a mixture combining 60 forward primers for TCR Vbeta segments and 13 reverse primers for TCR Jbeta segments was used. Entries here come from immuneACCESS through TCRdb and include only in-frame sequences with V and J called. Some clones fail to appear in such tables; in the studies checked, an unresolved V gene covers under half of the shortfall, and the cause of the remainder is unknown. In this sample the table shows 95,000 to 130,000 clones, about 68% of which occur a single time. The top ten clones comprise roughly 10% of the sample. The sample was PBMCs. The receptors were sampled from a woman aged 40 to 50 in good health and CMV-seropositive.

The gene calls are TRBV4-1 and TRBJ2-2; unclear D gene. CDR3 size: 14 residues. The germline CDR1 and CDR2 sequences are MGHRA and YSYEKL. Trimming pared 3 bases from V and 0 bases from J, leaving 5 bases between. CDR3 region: CASSHSPNTGELFF. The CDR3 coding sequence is TGCGCCAGCAGCCACTCTCCGAACACCGGGGAGCTGTTTTTT.

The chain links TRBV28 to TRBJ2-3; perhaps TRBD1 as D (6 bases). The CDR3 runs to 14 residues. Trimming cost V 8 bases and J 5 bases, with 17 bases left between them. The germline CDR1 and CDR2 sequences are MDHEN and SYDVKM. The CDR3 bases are TGTGCCAGCCGGACAACAGGGAAGGGAGATACGCAGTATTTT. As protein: CASRTTGKGDTQYF.

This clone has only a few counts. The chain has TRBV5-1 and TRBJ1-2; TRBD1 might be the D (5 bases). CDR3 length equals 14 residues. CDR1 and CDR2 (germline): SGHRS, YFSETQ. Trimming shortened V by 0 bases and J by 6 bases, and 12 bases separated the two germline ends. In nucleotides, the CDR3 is TGCGCCAGCAGCTTGGCATCGACAGAAGATGGCTACACCTTC. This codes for CASSLASTEDGYTF.

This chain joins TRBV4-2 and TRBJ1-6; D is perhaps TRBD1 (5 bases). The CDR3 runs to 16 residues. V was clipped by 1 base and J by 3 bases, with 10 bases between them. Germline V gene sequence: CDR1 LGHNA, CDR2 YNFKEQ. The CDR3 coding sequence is TGTGCCAGCAGCCAAGTGGGGGGAGTCTATAATTCACCCCTCCACTTT. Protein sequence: CASSQVGGVYNSPLHF.

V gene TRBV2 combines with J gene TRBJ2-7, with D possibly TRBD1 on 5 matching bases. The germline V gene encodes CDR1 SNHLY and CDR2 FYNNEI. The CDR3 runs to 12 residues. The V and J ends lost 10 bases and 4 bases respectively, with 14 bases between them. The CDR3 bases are TGTGCCACTAGGGGTACATTTTACGAGCAGTACTTC. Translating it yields CATRGTFYEQYF.

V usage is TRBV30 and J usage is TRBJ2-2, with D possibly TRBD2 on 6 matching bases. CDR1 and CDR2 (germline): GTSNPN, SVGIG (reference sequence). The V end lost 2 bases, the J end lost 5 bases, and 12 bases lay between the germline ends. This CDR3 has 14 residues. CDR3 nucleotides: TGTGCCTGGAGTAATCCCCTAGCGACCGGGGAGCTGTTTTTT. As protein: CAWSNPLATGELFF.

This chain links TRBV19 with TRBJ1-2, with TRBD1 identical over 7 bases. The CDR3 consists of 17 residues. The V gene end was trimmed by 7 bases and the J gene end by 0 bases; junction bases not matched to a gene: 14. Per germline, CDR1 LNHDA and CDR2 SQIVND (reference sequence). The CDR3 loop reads CASNGSTGKKANYGYTF. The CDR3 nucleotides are TGTGCCAGTAATGGATCGACAGGGAAGAAAGCTAACTATGGCTACACCTTC.

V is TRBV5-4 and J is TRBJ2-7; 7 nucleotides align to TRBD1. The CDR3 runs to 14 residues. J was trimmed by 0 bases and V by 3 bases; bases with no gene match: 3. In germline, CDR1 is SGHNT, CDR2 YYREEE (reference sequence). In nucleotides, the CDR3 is TGTGCCAGCAGCTCCTACAGGGGCTCCTACGAGCAGTACTTC. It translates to CASSSYRGSYEQYF.

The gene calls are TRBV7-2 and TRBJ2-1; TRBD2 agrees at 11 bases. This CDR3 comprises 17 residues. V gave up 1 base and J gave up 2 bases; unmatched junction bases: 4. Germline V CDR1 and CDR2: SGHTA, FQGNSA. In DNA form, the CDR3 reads TGTGCCAGCAGCTTAGTAGCGACTAGCGGGACCTACAATGAGCAGTTCTTC. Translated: CASSLVATSGTYNEQFF.

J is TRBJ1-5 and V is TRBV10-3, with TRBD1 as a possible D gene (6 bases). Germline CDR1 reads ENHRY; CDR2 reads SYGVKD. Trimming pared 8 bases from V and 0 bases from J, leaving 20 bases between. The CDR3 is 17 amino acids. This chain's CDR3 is CAIPHNGTQNSNQPQHF. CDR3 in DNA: TGTGCCATCCCCCATAACGGGACACAAAATAGCAATCAGCCCCAGCATTTT.

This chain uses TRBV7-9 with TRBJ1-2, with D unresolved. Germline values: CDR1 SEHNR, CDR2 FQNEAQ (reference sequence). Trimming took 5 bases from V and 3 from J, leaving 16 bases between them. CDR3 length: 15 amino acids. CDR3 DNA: TGTGCCAGCAGCGAAGGACTGAGAGCGGACTATGGCTACACCTTC. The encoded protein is CASSEGLRADYGYTF.

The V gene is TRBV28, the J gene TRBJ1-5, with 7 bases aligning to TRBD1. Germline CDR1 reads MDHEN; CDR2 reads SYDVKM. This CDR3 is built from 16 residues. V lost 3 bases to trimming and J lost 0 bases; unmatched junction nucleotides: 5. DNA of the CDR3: TGTGCCAGCAGTTTCCGGACAGGAGATAGCAATCAGCCCCAGCATTTT. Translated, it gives CASSFRTGDSNQPQHF.

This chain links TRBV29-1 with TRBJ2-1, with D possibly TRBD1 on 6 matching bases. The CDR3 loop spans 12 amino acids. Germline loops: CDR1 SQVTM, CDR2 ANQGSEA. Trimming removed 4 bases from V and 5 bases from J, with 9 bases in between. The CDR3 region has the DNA TGCAGCGTTGCAGGGGACCACAATGAGCAGTTCTTC. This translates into CSVAGDHNEQFF.